The clone carrying this T cell receptor beta chain was seen repeatedly, ten times or more. Its specificity is unknown. With V trimmed by 4 bases and J by 8 bases, 10 bases remained unmatched. Germline CDR1 and CDR2: SGHNT and YYREEE (reference sequence). This CDR3 has 15 amino acids. These data originate in a study of blood T cells in healthy people across ages. Study-wide background: The template switching approach captured approximately one barcoded beta molecule for every two T cells.

The second PCR ran about 6 to 12 cycles with a sample-barcoded 5' primer and J-beta primers. TCRdb analysed the 5' RACE reads with MiXCR anew, one entry per CDR3 protein. This sample carries 630,000 or so distinct CDR3 sequences, less than 35% of them seen once, and the ten largest clones take about a sixth. Study results and limitations: Researchers deemed the diversity estimates from one million T cells underestimates. Greater diversity and more naive CD4+ cells were seen in long-lived donors than in aged donors.

Extraction of total RNA produced a minimum of 5.5 micrograms from each sample. V usage is TRBV5-4 and J usage is TRBJ1-2; the match to TRBD1 covers 11 bases. This TCR was recovered from a woman of 80 years or more in good health. The sample consisted of blood. The CDR3 DNA is TGTGCCAGCAGCCCCCAAGCTGGACAGGGGGCGGGCTACACCTTC. This gives the protein CASSPQAGQGAGYTF.